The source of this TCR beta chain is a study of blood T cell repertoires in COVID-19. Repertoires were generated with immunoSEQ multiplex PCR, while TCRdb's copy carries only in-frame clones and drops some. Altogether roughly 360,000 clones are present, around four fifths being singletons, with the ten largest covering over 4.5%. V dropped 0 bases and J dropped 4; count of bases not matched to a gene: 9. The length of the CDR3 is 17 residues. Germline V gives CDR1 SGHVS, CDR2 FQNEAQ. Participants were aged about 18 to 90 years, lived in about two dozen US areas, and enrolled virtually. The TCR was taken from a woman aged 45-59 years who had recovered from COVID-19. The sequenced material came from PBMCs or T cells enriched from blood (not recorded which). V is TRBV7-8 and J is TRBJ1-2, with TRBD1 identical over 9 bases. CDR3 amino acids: CASSLALLQGAGYGYTF. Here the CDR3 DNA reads TGTGCCAGCAGCTTAGCTCTCCTACAGGGGGCTGGCTATGGCTACACCTTC.